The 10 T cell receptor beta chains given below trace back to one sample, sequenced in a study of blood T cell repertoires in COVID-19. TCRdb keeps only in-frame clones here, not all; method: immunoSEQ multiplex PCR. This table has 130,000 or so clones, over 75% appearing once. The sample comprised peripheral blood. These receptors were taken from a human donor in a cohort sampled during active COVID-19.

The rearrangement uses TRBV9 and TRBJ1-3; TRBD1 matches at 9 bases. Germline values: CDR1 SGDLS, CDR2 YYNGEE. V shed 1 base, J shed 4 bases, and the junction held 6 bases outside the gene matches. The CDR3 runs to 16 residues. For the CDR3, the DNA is TGTGCCAGCAGCGTATTGGGACAGGGAATCGGAAACACCATATATTTT. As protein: CASSVLGQGIGNTIYF.

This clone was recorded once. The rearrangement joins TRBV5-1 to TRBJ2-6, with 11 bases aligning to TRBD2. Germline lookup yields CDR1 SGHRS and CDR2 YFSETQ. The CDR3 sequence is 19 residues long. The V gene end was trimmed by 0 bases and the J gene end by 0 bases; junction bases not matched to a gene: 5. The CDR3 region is CASSLVVSGRASGANVLTF. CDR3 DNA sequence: TGCGCCAGCAGCTTGGTGGTTAGCGGGAGGGCCTCTGGGGCCAACGTCCTGACTTTC. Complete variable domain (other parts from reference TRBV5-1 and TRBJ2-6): KAGVTQTPRYLIKTRGQQVTLSCSPISGHRSVSWYQQTPGQGLQFLFEYFSETQRNKGNFPGRFSGRQFSNSRSEMNVSTLELGDSALYLCASSLVVSGRASGANVLTFGAGSRLTVL.

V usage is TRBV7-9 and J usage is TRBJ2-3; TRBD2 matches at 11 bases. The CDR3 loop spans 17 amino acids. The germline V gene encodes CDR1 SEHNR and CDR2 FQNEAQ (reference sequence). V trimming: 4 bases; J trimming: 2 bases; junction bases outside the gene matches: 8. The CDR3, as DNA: TGTGCCAGCAGCTGGCCTAGCGGGAGGCCCCTCACAGATACGCAGTATTTT. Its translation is CASSWPSGRPLTDTQYF. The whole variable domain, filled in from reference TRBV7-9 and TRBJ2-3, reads DTGVSQNPRHKITKRGQNVTFRCDPISEHNRLYWYRQTLGQGPEFLTYFQNEAQLEKSRLLSDRFSAERPKGSFSTLEIQRTEQGDSAMYLCASSWPSGRPLTDTQYFGPGTRLTVL.

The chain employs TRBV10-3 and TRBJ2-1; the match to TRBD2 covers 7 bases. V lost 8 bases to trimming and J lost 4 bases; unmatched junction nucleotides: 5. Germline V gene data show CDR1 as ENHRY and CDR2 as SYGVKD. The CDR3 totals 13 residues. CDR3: CAIRDYLYNEQFF. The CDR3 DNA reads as TGTGCCATCCGGGACTACCTTTACAATGAGCAGTTCTTC.

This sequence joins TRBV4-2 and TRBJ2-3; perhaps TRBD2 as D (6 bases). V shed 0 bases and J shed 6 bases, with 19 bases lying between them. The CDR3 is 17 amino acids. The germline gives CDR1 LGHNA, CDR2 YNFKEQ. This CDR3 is CASSQEKASALGDTQYF. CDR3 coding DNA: TGTGCCAGCAGCCAAGAAAAGGCTAGCGCCTTAGGGGATACGCAGTATTTT.

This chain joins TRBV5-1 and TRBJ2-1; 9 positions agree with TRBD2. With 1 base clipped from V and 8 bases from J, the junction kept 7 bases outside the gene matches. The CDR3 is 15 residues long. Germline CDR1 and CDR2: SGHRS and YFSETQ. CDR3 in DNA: TGCGCCAGCAGCTTGAAGCGGGAGGTCGGAGATGAGCAGTTCTTC. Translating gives CASSLKREVGDEQFF. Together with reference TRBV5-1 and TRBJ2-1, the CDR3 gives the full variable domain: KAGVTQTPRYLIKTRGQQVTLSCSPISGHRSVSWYQQTPGQGLQFLFEYFSETQRNKGNFPGRFSGRQFSNSRSEMNVSTLELGDSALYLCASSLKREVGDEQFFGPGTRLTVL.

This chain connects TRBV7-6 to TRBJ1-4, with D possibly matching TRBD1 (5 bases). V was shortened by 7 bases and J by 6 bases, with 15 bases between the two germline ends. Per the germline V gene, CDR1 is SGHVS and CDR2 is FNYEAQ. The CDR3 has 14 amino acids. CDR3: CASTPGGRHEKLFF. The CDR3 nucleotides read TGTGCCAGCACCCCGGGGGGAAGACATGAAAAACTGTTTTTT.

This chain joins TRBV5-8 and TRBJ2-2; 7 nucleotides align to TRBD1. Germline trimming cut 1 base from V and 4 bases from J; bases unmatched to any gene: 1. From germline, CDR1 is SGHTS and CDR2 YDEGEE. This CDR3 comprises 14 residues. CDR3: CASSLNRGTGELFF. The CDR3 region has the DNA TGTGCCAGCAGCTTGAACAGGGGCACCGGGGAGCTGTTTTTT.

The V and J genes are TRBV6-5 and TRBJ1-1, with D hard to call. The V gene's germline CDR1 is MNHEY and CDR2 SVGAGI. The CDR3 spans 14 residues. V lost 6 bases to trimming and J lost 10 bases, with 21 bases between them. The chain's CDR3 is CASSLFSQVAAAFF. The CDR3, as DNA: TGTGCCAGCAGCTTATTCTCCCAGGTCGCCGCAGCTTTCTTT.

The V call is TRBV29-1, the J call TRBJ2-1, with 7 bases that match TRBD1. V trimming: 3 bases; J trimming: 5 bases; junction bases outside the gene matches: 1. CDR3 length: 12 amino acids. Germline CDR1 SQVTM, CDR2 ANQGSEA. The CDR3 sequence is CSVDQGDNEQFF. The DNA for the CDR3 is TGCAGCGTTGATCAGGGGGACAATGAGCAGTTCTTC.